These T cell receptor beta chains were read from a single sample in a study of vaccination and CD4 T cells after COVID-19. Each CDR3 protein is one row after TCRdb ran MiXCR on the PCR reads. The sample gives 9,500 to 12,000 distinct CDR3 sequences, 65% of which show up once; over 20% is in the top ten. Their recognized antigens are unknown. The sequencing here drew on CD4+ T cells from blood, cultured in vitro, taken before SARS-CoV-2 vaccination. The receptors were sampled from a human donor who had recovered from COVID-19. Each CDR3 is given with its conserved first and last residue. Fields, in order: D gene, V gene, clone size, CDR3 length, J gene, CDR3 protein, CDR3 DNA. A D gene is named only where the DNA matches it firmly. Clone sizes are given selectively: once, few, many, or a class where the clone is expanded.

D: NA
V: TRBV7-3
size: NA
length: 13
J: TRBJ2-5
CDR3: CASSLGLGETQYF
DNA: TGTGCCAGCAGCTTAGGTCTGGGAGAGACCCAGTACTTC

D: NA
V: TRBV20-1
size: few
length: 13
J: TRBJ1-2
CDR3: CSAREGAGYGYTF
DNA: TGCAGTGCTAGAGAAGGGGCTGGGTATGGCTACACCTTC

D: TRBD1
V: TRBV19
size: NA
length: 14
J: TRBJ1-2
CDR3: CASSRGTALYGYTF
DNA: TGTGCCAGTAGTAGAGGGACAGCCCTCTATGGCTACACCTTC

D: NA
V: TRBV7-2
size: few
length: 15
J: TRBJ2-2
CDR3: CASSQGSYGTGELFF
DNA: TGTGCCAGCTCTCAGGGGAGTTACGGCACCGGGGAGCTGTTTTTT

D: TRBD2
V: TRBV20-1
size: few
length: 15
J: TRBJ2-3
CDR3: CSASRLAGETDTQYF
DNA: TGCAGTGCTAGCCGACTAGCGGGAGAAACAGATACGCAGTATTTT

D: TRBD1
V: TRBV6-1
size: NA
length: 18
J: TRBJ2-2
CDR3: CASSEALIGGANTGELFF
DNA: TGTGCCAGCAGTGAAGCGCTTATAGGGGGCGCGAACACCGGGGAGCTGTTTTTT

D: TRBD1
V: TRBV7-9
size: few
length: 15
J: TRBJ1-1
CDR3: CASSIRIGTGTEAFF
DNA: TGTGCCAGCAGCATAAGGATCGGGACAGGGACTGAAGCTTTCTTT

D: NA
V: TRBV20-1
size: NA
length: 12
J: TRBJ1-4
CDR3: CSQQATNEKLFF
DNA: TGCAGTCAACAGGCAACTAATGAAAAACTGTTTTTT

D: NA
V: TRBV2
size: NA
length: 16
J: TRBJ2-1
CDR3: CASTVRRRVVGNEQFF
DNA: TGTGCCAGCACCGTCCGTAGGCGAGTAGTGGGCAATGAGCAGTTCTTC

D: NA
V: TRBV6-1
size: NA
length: 11
J: TRBJ2-5
CDR3: CASKQGETQYF
DNA: TGTGCCAGCAAACAGGGTGAGACCCAGTACTTC

D: TRBD2
V: TRBV28
size: NA
length: 14
J: TRBJ2-7
CDR3: CASSYSGPTYEQYF
DNA: TGTGCCAGCAGTTATAGCGGGCCTACCTACGAGCAGTACTTC

D: NA
V: TRBV24-1
size: NA
length: 15
J: TRBJ2-1
CDR3: CATSEWTKGFDEQFF
DNA: TGTGCCACCAGTGAGTGGACTAAAGGCTTCGATGAGCAGTTCTTC

D: NA
V: TRBV30
size: few
length: 13
J: TRBJ1-6
CDR3: CAWSRGMNSPLHF
DNA: TGTGCCTGGAGTAGGGGGATGAATTCACCCCTCCACTTT

D: TRBD1
V: TRBV27
size: NA
length: 17
J: TRBJ1-2
CDR3: CASSLSGTVHTDYGYTF
DNA: TGTGCCAGCAGTTTATCGGGGACAGTCCATACAGACTATGGCTACACCTTC

D: TRBD2
V: TRBV28
size: NA
length: 13
J: TRBJ2-2
CDR3: CASKRGYTGELFF
DNA: TGTGCCAGTAAGCGGGGTTACACCGGGGAGCTGTTTTTT

D: NA
V: TRBV10-3
size: few
length: 13
J: TRBJ2-3
CDR3: CAISGSPTDTQYF
DNA: TGTGCCATCAGTGGAAGTCCCACAGATACGCAGTATTTT

D: TRBD1
V: TRBV14
size: NA
length: 14
J: TRBJ1-5
CDR3: CASTLKDRNWPQHF
DNA: TGTGCCAGCACCTTAAAGGACAGGAATTGGCCCCAGCATTTT

D: NA
V: TRBV7-9
size: NA
length: 15
J: TRBJ2-7
CDR3: CASSRAGTRNYEQYF
DNA: TGTGCCAGCAGCCGAGCCGGGACACGGAACTACGAGCAGTACTTC

D: NA
V: TRBV6-1
size: NA
length: 15
J: TRBJ2-4
CDR3: CASTVLAGMGNIQYF
DNA: TGTGCCAGCACCGTACTAGCAGGGATGGGAAACATTCAGTACTTC

D: TRBD2
V: TRBV6-2/TRBV6-3
size: few
length: 13
J: TRBJ2-3
CDR3: CASRRTSYHTQYF
DNA: TGTGCCAGCAGGAGGACTAGTTACCATACGCAGTATTTT

D: NA
V: TRBV24-1
size: NA
length: 15
J: TRBJ2-3
CDR3: CATKDSARSTDTQYF
DNA: TGTGCCACCAAGGATTCGGCTAGGAGCACAGATACGCAGTATTTT

D: NA
V: TRBV12-3/TRBV12-4
size: NA
length: 12
J: TRBJ2-5
CDR3: CASSLAPETQYF
DNA: TGTGCCAGCAGTTTAGCGCCGGAGACCCAGTACTTC

D: NA
V: TRBV20-1
size: few
length: 16
J: TRBJ2-2
CDR3: CSARDPGTENTGELFF
DNA: TGCAGTGCTAGAGACCCCGGGACGGAAAACACCGGGGAGCTGTTTTTT

D: NA
V: TRBV6-1
size: few
length: 15
J: TRBJ1-5
CDR3: CASIWVASNNQPQHF
DNA: TGTGCCAGCATATGGGTGGCCAGTAATAATCAGCCCCAGCATTTT

D: NA
V: TRBV7-8
size: NA
length: 14
J: TRBJ1-5
CDR3: CASSLGAGRQPQHF
DNA: TGTGCCAGCAGCTTAGGGGCAGGGCGGCAGCCCCAGCATTTT

D: TRBD2
V: TRBV20-1
size: once
length: 17
J: TRBJ2-2
CDR3: CSAQRAGLRFLAGELFF
DNA: TGCAGTGCTCAGAGAGCGGGACTGAGGTTTTTGGCCGGGGAGCTGTTTTTT

D: TRBD2
V: TRBV28
size: NA
length: 16
J: TRBJ2-1
CDR3: CASSSTLAGAYNEQFF
DNA: TGTGCCAGCAGTAGTACCCTAGCGGGTGCCTACAATGAGCAGTTCTTC

D: NA
V: TRBV20-1
size: few
length: 12
J: TRBJ1-1
CDR3: CSAQEGNTEAFF
DNA: TGCAGTGCTCAAGAGGGGAACACTGAAGCTTTCTTT

D: NA
V: TRBV28
size: few
length: 13
J: TRBJ1-5
CDR3: CASSRINNQPQHF
DNA: TGTGCCAGCAGCCGGATAAACAATCAGCCCCAGCATTTT

D: NA
V: TRBV9
size: NA
length: 15
J: TRBJ1-2
CDR3: CASSEGGSLNYGYTF
DNA: TGTGCCAGCAGCGAAGGTGGCAGCCTCAACTATGGCTACACCTTC

D: TRBD1
V: TRBV4-1
size: NA
length: 18
J: TRBJ1-2
CDR3: CASSQGPQRDRPKRSYTF
DNA: TGCGCCAGCAGCCAAGGTCCGCAAAGGGACAGGCCTAAGAGGAGCTACACCTTC

D: TRBD2
V: TRBV28
size: NA
length: 19
J: TRBJ2-1
CDR3: CASSLKRRLLAESYNEQFF
DNA: TGTGCCAGCAGTTTAAAGAGGCGACTACTAGCGGAGTCCTACAATGAGCAGTTCTTC

D: NA
V: TRBV20-1
size: NA
length: 16
J: TRBJ2-1
CDR3: CSASGRDGSWGNEQFF
DNA: TGCAGTGCTAGCGGTAGGGACGGGTCGTGGGGCAATGAGCAGTTCTTC

D: NA
V: TRBV4-3
size: NA
length: 15
J: TRBJ1-5
CDR3: CASSPAFNSNQPQHF
DNA: TGCGCCAGCAGCCCGGCTTTCAATAGCAATCAGCCCCAGCATTTT

D: NA
V: TRBV2
size: NA
length: 14
J: TRBJ2-3
CDR3: CATSRDGVTDTQYF
DNA: TGTGCCACGTCCCGGGACGGGGTCACAGATACGCAGTATTTT

D: TRBD2
V: TRBV19
size: NA
length: 14
J: TRBJ2-1
CDR3: CASLAGSSYNEQFF
DNA: TGTGCCAGCCTAGCGGGCAGCTCCTACAATGAGCAGTTCTTC

D: TRBD1
V: TRBV6-2/TRBV6-3
size: NA
length: 17
J: TRBJ1-3
CDR3: CASSSDRDRGSGNTIYF
DNA: TGTGCCAGCAGTTCGGACCGGGACAGGGGATCTGGAAACACCATATATTTT

D: NA
V: TRBV20-1
size: few
length: 16
J: TRBJ2-6
CDR3: CSARATDFSGANVLTF
DNA: TGCAGTGCTAGAGCTACGGATTTCTCTGGGGCCAACGTCCTGACTTTC

D: TRBD2
V: TRBV28
size: NA
length: 16
J: TRBJ2-7
CDR3: CASSFDRLRGRYEQYF
DNA: TGTGCCAGCAGTTTCGATCGACTACGCGGGAGGTACGAGCAGTACTTC

D: TRBD2
V: TRBV6-5
size: few
length: 17
J: TRBJ2-5
CDR3: CASSYSASGRDGETQYF
DNA: TGTGCCAGCAGTTACTCGGCTAGCGGGAGGGATGGGGAGACCCAGTACTTC

D: TRBD1
V: TRBV7-9
size: few
length: 14
J: TRBJ1-2
CDR3: CASSPRDRGYGYTF
DNA: TGTGCCAGCAGCCCCCGGGACAGGGGTTATGGCTACACCTTC

D: TRBD1
V: TRBV2
size: once
length: 13
J: TRBJ2-7
CDR3: CASTRDSLSEQYF
DNA: TGTGCCAGCACCCGGGACAGCCTATCCGAGCAGTACTTC

D: TRBD1
V: TRBV6-1
size: few
length: 16
J: TRBJ1-1
CDR3: CASTPPQGGLNTEAFF
DNA: TGTGCCAGCACCCCGCCCCAGGGGGGGTTGAACACTGAAGCTTTCTTT

D: NA
V: TRBV11-2
size: NA
length: 13
J: TRBJ2-7
CDR3: CASSPLWVHEQYF
DNA: TGTGCCAGCAGCCCCCTCTGGGTTCACGAGCAGTACTTC

D: TRBD2
V: TRBV2
size: NA
length: 14
J: TRBJ2-5
CDR3: CASSALAGGETQYF
DNA: TGTGCCAGCAGTGCACTAGCGGGAGGGGAGACCCAGTACTTC

D: TRBD1
V: TRBV4-1
size: NA
length: 17
J: TRBJ1-2
CDR3: CASSQPTSGTANYGYTF
DNA: TGCGCCAGCAGCCAACCAACCTCCGGGACAGCAAACTATGGCTACACCTTC

D: NA
V: TRBV9
size: NA
length: 13
J: TRBJ2-4
CDR3: CASSVGEKDIQYF
DNA: TGTGCCAGCAGCGTAGGGGAAAAAGACATTCAGTACTTC

D: TRBD2
V: TRBV2
size: NA
length: 15
J: TRBJ2-1
CDR3: CASSRLAGGGDEQFF
DNA: TGTGCCAGCAGTAGACTAGCGGGGGGCGGGGATGAGCAGTTCTTC

D: NA
V: TRBV21-1
size: NA
length: 16
J: TRBJ2-7
CDR3: CASSTLRDSHCLVQYF
DNA: TGTGCCAGCAGCACACTCCGGGACAGCCACTGCCTTGTGCAGTACTTC

D: TRBD1
V: TRBV5-4
size: NA
length: 16
J: TRBJ2-2
CDR3: CASSPGQGSDTGELFF
DNA: TGTGCCAGCAGCCCAGGACAGGGTTCTGACACCGGGGAGCTGTTTTTT

D: TRBD1
V: TRBV29-1
size: NA
length: 14
J: TRBJ1-2
CDR3: CSVEDRRDSYGYTF
DNA: TGCAGCGTTGAAGATCGCCGGGACAGCTATGGCTACACCTTC

D: TRBD1
V: TRBV2
size: NA
length: 14
J: TRBJ1-2
CDR3: CASRINQGANGYTF
DNA: TGTGCCAGCAGGATAAATCAGGGGGCTAATGGCTACACCTTC

D: NA
V: TRBV27
size: NA
length: 15
J: TRBJ2-5
CDR3: CASTRDQWGQETQYF
DNA: TGTGCCAGCACCCGGGACCAGTGGGGACAAGAGACCCAGTACTTC

D: TRBD2
V: TRBV6-1
size: few
length: 15
J: TRBJ2-3
CDR3: CASSPSGRRTDTQYF
DNA: TGTGCCAGCAGCCCTAGCGGGAGGAGGACAGATACGCAGTATTTT

D: NA
V: TRBV6-2/TRBV6-3
size: NA
length: 14
J: TRBJ1-2
CDR3: CASSYIQGFYGYTF
DNA: TGTGCCAGCAGTTACATTCAGGGCTTCTATGGCTACACCTTC

D: TRBD1
V: TRBV7-6
size: NA
length: 16
J: TRBJ2-5
CDR3: CASSLARGLGQETQYF
DNA: TGTGCCAGCAGCTTAGCAAGGGGGCTAGGGCAAGAGACCCAGTACTTC